Below are 25 T cell receptor beta chains sequenced from a single sample in a study of T cells after yellow fever vaccination. MiXCR, applied by TCRdb to the 5' RACE reads, yields one record per CDR3 protein. The table records approximately 580,000 distinct CDR3 sequences, roughly a sixth of them present only once. Specimen: PBMCs, collected around 5 days after the first yellow fever vaccination. These receptors came from a man aged 18 to 30 who received the YFV17D yellow fever vaccine.

V is TRBV6-5 and J is TRBJ2-5; D not certain. In germline, CDR1 is MNHEY, CDR2 SVGAGI. Trimming left V 0 bases short and J 5 bases short, with 10 bases between. The length of the CDR3 is 14 residues. This chain's CDR3 is CASSYSQARETQYF. In DNA form, the CDR3 reads TGTGCCAGCAGTTACTCGCAGGCACGGGAGACCCAGTACTTC.

This clonotype showed up just a few times. This rearrangement joins TRBV28 to TRBJ1-2; no reliable D call. V was shortened by 2 bases and J by 5 bases, with 9 bases between the two germline ends. In germline, CDR1 is MDHEN, CDR2 SYDVKM. CDR3 size: 13 residues. The CDR3 DNA reads as TGTGCCAGCAGTTTAGCGGAGTTATATGGCTACACCTTC. Its protein product is CASSLAELYGYTF.

The chain recombines TRBV4-3 with TRBJ1-5, with D maybe TRBD1 (5 bases). CDR3 length: 16 residues. Between the trimmed V and J ends, which lost 0 bases and 8 bases, there was a span of 17 bases. Germline CDR1 and CDR2: LGHNA and YSLEER. Written as DNA, the CDR3 is TGCGCCAGCAGCCAAGATCTAGCGGGGGTACGTAAGCCCCAGCATTTT. It is translated as CASSQDLAGVRKPQHF.

This sequence joins TRBV20-1 and TRBJ2-2, with 7 bases matching TRBD2. With V trimmed by 0 bases and J by 4 bases, 5 bases remained unmatched. Germline V gene lookup returns CDR1 DFQATT and CDR2 SNEGSKA (reference sequence). The CDR3 extends over 15 amino acids. The CDR3 nucleotides are TGCAGTGCTAGAGAAGCTAGCGGAGGCACCGGGGAGCTGTTTTTT. Its translation is CSAREASGGTGELFF.

V is TRBV4-2 and J is TRBJ2-5; the match to TRBD2 covers 8 bases. Germline assignment: CDR1 LGHNA and CDR2 YNFKEQ. The V and J ends lost 0 bases and 2 bases, in that order; junction bases with no gene match: 11. This CDR3 has 18 residues. Here the CDR3 reads CASSQDDVAGLLQETQYF. The CDR3 bases are TGTGCCAGCAGCCAAGATGACGTAGCGGGGCTACTTCAAGAGACCCAGTACTTC.

This clonotype was picked up many times. This chain links TRBV3-1 with TRBJ2-7; the D is unclear. From germline, CDR1 is LGHDT and CDR2 YNNKEL (reference sequence). The CDR3 length is 14 residues. Trimming took off 1 base at V and 3 bases at J, with 10 bases between the two ends. CDR3 protein: CASSQVPLVYEQYF. The CDR3 DNA sequence: TGTGCCAGCAGCCAAGTACCCCTAGTCTACGAGCAGTACTTC.

There are a few counts of this clonotype. This chain joins TRBV20-1 and TRBJ2-7, with TRBD1 matching 8 bases. J lost 3 bases, V lost 1 base, and 11 bases had no gene match. Looked up from germline, CDR1 is DFQATT and CDR2 is SNEGSKA (reference sequence). There are 16 residues in the CDR3. The DNA of the CDR3 is TGCAGTGCTAGAGGGGGTAGGGGACAGGCATTCTACGAGCAGTACTTC. This encodes CSARGGRGQAFYEQYF.

The V and J genes are TRBV30 and TRBJ2-5; 10 bases are a match to TRBD1. V shed 3 bases, J shed 6 bases, and the junction held 7 bases outside the gene matches. CDR1 GTSNPN and CDR2 SVGIG come from the germline V gene (reference sequence). The CDR3 has 14 amino acids. In nucleotides, the CDR3 is TGTGCCTGGAGAAGGGACAGGGGAGAGCAGACCCAGTACTTC. Translated: CAWRRDRGEQTQYF. Combining the CDR3 with reference TRBV30 and TRBJ2-5 gives the whole variable domain SQTIHQWPATLVQPVGSPLSLECTVEGTSNPNLYWYRQAAGRGLQLLFYSVGIGQISSEVPQNLSASRPQDRQFILSSKKLLLSDSGFYLCAWRRDRGEQTQYFGPGTRLLVL.

Only a few counts were recorded for this clonotype. CDR3 in amino acids: CASSESGQGREAGELFF. CDR3 nucleotides: TGCGCCAGCAGTGAGTCGGGGCAGGGAAGAGAGGCCGGGGAGCTGTTTTTT. The rearrangement joins TRBV10-1 to TRBJ2-2; tentatively, D is TRBD1 (5 bases). The length of the CDR3 is 17 residues. CDR1 WNHNN and CDR2 SYGVQD come from the germline V gene (reference sequence). Trimming left V 0 bases short and J 6 bases short, with 17 bases between.

Concerning this clonotype: One end of the junction varies from germline; a read error may be responsible. The chain combines TRBV4-1 with TRBJ2-3; no clear D gene. The CDR3 length is 16 residues. The germline V gene encodes CDR1 MGHRA and CDR2 YSYEKL. CDR3 in DNA: TGCGCCAGCAGCCAAGAGAAAAGCTGGCTCACAGATACGCGGTATTTT. It is translated as CASSQEKSWLTDTRYF.

This clonotype was seen a few times. This chain uses TRBV2 with TRBJ2-7; D is undetermined. The germline V gene encodes CDR1 SNHLY and CDR2 FYNNEI. This CDR3 is built from 13 residues. V was pared by 5 bases and J by 7 bases, with 15 bases between. DNA of the CDR3: TGTGCCAGCAGTCGAACCCCGGCTGGGGAGCAGTACGTC. It specifies CASSRTPAGEQYV.

This clonotype was counted a few times. The chain combines TRBV4-1 with TRBJ2-5, with 7 bases fitting TRBD2. Germline CDR1 MGHRA, CDR2 YSYEKL. The CDR3 extends over 16 amino acids. Trimming cost V 4 bases and J 1 base; bases outside gene matches: 9. CDR3 bases: TGCGCCAGCAGCCGAAGAGCGGGGACCCTCCAAGAGACCCAGTACTTC. Amino acid sequence: CASSRRAGTLQETQYF.

This rearrangement joins TRBV18 to TRBJ2-1; 7 positions match TRBD1. The CDR3 is 17 residues long. V was pared by 1 base and J by 5 bases, with 11 bases of the junction left unmatched. The germline gives CDR1 KGHSH, CDR2 LQKENI. CDR3 bases: TGTGCCAGCTCACCACTTGCCGGGACAGTGGCCAACAATGAGCAGTTCTTC. This encodes CASSPLAGTVANNEQFF.

The chain links TRBV5-5 to TRBJ2-7; D remains unclear. With 0 bases removed from V and 5 bases from J, the gap between germline ends came to 9 bases. Germline V gene lookup returns CDR1 SGHKS and CDR2 YYEKEE (reference sequence). This CDR3 region has 13 residues. The CDR3, as DNA: TGTGCCAGCAGCTTGGATAGGGCAGACGAGCAGTACGTC. Translation gives CASSLDRADEQYV.

This clonotype was recorded a few times. DNA of the CDR3: TGTGCCAGCAGTCCGCCAGGTGGCCGGCTAAACATTCAGTACTTC. Amino acid sequence: CASSPPGGRLNIQYF. The chain links TRBV12-3 or TRBV12-4 to TRBJ2-4; no clear D. CDR3 size: 15 residues. V was trimmed by 5 bases and J by 6 bases, leaving 17 bases between them.

This clonotype was detected only once. The J gene is TRBJ2-3, the V gene TRBV29-1; D is undetermined. Germline V gene data show CDR1 as SQVTM and CDR2 as ANQGSEA. The V end lost 4 bases, the J end lost 5 bases, and 13 bases lay between the germline ends. The length of the CDR3 is 13 residues. The CDR3 region is CSVAPRHLDTQYF. CDR3 nucleotides: TGCAGCGTTGCCCCGCGACATTTAGATACGCAGTATTTT.

The table lists this clonotype with many counts. The chain carries TRBV7-3 and TRBJ2-1; 10 nucleotides agree with TRBD2. V lost 5 bases to trimming and J lost 5 bases; unmatched junction nucleotides: 6. CDR1 and CDR2 from the germline V gene are SGHTA and FQGTGA. The CDR3 contains 15 residues. This CDR3 is CASSTSSGGNNEQFF. CDR3 DNA sequence: TGTGCCAGCAGCACAAGTAGCGGGGGGAACAATGAGCAGTTCTTC.

This clonotype occurred a few times. CDR3 amino acids: CASSPTGHSPQHF. The CDR3 region has the DNA TGTGCCAGCAGCCCGACAGGGCACTCCCCCCAGCATTTT. V gene TRBV11-2 combines with J gene TRBJ1-5, with TRBD1 matching 7 bases. The CDR3 loop spans 13 amino acids. From germline, CDR1 is SGHAT and CDR2 FQNNGV. The trim removed 5 bases at V and 10 bases at J, leaving 8 bases unmatched. Full variable domain (missing parts from reference TRBV11-2 and TRBJ1-5): EAGVAQSPRYKIIEKRQSVAFWCNPISGHATLYWYQQILGQGPKLLIQFQNNGVVDDSQLPKDRFSAERLKGVDSTLKIQPAKLEDSAVYLCASSPTGHSPQHFGDGTRLSIL.

The J gene is TRBJ1-5, the V gene TRBV7-2; 10 nucleotides line up with TRBD1. The CDR3 spans 16 residues. CDR1 is SGHTA, CDR2 FQGNSA, per germline. After removal of 0 bases from V and 3 bases from J, the junction contained 2 bases not matched to a gene. The CDR3 DNA sequence: TGTGCCAGCAGCTTAGCGGGACAGGGGTTCAATCAGCCCCAGCATTTT. Translated, it gives CASSLAGQGFNQPQHF.

Only a few counts were recorded for this clonotype. The V call is TRBV5-5, the J call TRBJ2-2; no clear D gene. CDR3 size: 15 residues. V dropped 2 bases and J dropped 4 bases, with 12 bases sitting between them. Germline CDR1 reads SGHKS; CDR2 reads YYEKEE (reference sequence). Here the CDR3 DNA reads TGTGCCAGCAGCTTCCCCGGGTCGGGCACCGGGGAGCTGTTTTTT. Translation: CASSFPGSGTGELFF.

The CDR3 here is CASSQDYASTTYEQYF. Here the CDR3 DNA reads TGCGCCAGCAGCCAAGACTACGCCAGTACCACCTACGAGCAGTACTTC. The V and J genes are TRBV4-1 and TRBJ2-7; D ambiguous. The V gene lost 0 bases and the J gene lost 2 bases, with 14 bases spanning the gap. The CDR3 extends over 16 amino acids. CDR1 is MGHRA, CDR2 YSYEKL, per germline.

This clonotype came up a few times. This chain connects TRBV20-1 to TRBJ1-5; 9 bases are a match to TRBD1. The CDR3 runs 14 residues. CDR1 and CDR2 from the germline V gene are DFQATT and SNEGSKA (reference sequence). V was clipped by 1 base and J by 6 bases; unmatched bases: 4. CDR3 region: CSARGDRDTQPQHF. CDR3 nucleotide sequence: TGCAGTGCTAGAGGGGACAGGGATACTCAGCCCCAGCATTTT.

This clonotype has only one observation. Relative to the germline gene, one junction end is altered; a read error may explain this. The chain's CDR3 is CASSLARRSEETQYF. CDR3 coding DNA: TGTGCTAGCAGCTTAGCAAGGCGGAGTGAAGAGACCCAGTACTTC. The chain combines TRBV7-7 with TRBJ2-5; the D is unclear. CDR3 length: 15 amino acids. Germline assignment: CDR1 SSHAT and CDR2 FNYEAQ (reference sequence). Drawing the rest from reference TRBV7-7 and TRBJ2-5, the complete variable domain is GAGVSQSPRYKVTKRGQDVTLRCDPISSHATLYWYQQALGQGPEFLTYFNYEAQPDKSGLPSDRFSAERPEGSISTLTIQRTEQRDSAMYRCASSLARRSEETQYFGPGTRLLVL.

This clonotype has a count of ten or more. The chain uses TRBV6-5 and TRBJ2-3, with D uncertain. V lost 0 bases and J lost 0, with 4 bases in between. Germline V CDR1 and CDR2: MNHEY, SVGAGI. The CDR3 loop spans 14 amino acids. Written as DNA, the CDR3 is TGTGCCAGCAGTTACTCGCCCAGCACAGATACGCAGTATTTT. Translated: CASSYSPSTDTQYF.

This clonotype appeared a few times. This chain uses TRBV20-1 with TRBJ2-3; 13 bases map to TRBD2. The CDR3 runs to 15 residues. CDR1 is DFQATT, CDR2 SNEGSKA, per germline (reference sequence). Unmatched junction bases numbered 6, after V lost 4 bases and J lost 5 bases. CDR3 nucleotide sequence: TGCAGTGCTATACACGGACTAGCGGGGGAAGATACGCAGTATTTT. Residues: CSAIHGLAGEDTQYF.